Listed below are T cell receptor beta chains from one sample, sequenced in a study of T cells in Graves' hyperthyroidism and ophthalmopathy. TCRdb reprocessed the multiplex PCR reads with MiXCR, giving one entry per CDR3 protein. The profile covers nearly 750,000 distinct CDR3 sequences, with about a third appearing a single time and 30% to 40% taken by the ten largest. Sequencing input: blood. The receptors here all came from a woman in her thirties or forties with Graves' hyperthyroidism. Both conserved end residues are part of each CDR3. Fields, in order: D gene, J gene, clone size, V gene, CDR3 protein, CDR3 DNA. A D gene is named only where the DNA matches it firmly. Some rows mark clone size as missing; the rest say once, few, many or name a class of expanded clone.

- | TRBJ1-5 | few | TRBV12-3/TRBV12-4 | CATKGDDQPQHF | TGTGCCACCAAGGGGGACGATCAGCCCCAGCATTTT
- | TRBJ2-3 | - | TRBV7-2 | CAGSEGADTQYF | TGTGCCGGTTCCGAGGGCGCAGATACGCAGTATTTT
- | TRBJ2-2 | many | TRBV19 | CASSIVGNTGELFF | TGTGCCAGTAGTATAGTGGGCAACACCGGGGAGCTGTTTTTT
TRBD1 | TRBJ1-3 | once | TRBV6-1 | CASSETGTGNRNTIYF | TGTGCCAGCAGTGAAACCGGGACAGGGAATAGAAACACCATATATTTT
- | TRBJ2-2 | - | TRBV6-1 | CASQSPANTGELFF | TGTGCCAGCCAATCCCCAGCCAACACCGGGGAGCTGTTTTTT
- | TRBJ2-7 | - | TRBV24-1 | CATSAIGGTNEQYF | TGTGCCACCAGTGCAATCGGGGGTACCAACGAGCAGTACTTC
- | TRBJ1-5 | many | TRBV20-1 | CSATSSGNSNQPQHF | TGCAGTGCCACATCGTCCGGGAATAGCAATCAGCCCCAGCATTTT
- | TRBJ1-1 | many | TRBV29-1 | CSVEGLSVTNTEAFF | TGCAGCGTTGAAGGCCTCTCGGTGACGAACACTGAAGCTTTCTTT
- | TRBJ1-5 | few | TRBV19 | CASSIGYMNQPQHF | TGTGCCAGTAGTATAGGTTATATGAATCAGCCCCAGCATTTT
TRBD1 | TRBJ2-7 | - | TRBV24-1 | CASSRGTGDIGYEQYF | TGTGCCAGCTCACGAGGGACAGGGGATATCGGCTACGAGCAGTACTTC